This is a list of T cell receptor beta chains from one sample in a study of cytomegalovirus exposure and HLA in healthy donors. Sequencing was performed with immunoSEQ multiplex PCR; in TCRdb, only in-frame clones are kept and a portion is missing. The table lists about 140,000 clones, approximately 80% of them singletons. Sequencing was carried out using PBMCs. These receptor sequences come from a woman aged 40 to 50 in good health and CMV-seronegative. The CDR3 runs from the conserved cysteine through the conserved F or W. A D gene is named only where the DNA matches it firmly. Size is stated for part of the rows, as once, few or many counts, or as a class when the clone is expanded.

TRBD1	TRBV28	few	TRBJ2-3	TGTGGGATAAATGACAGGGCTAGCACAGATACGCAGTATTTT	CGINDRASTDTQYF
NA	TRBV5-6	NA	TRBJ1-1	TGTGCCAGCAGCCCTATGGGAGGGAGCACTGAAGCTTTCTTT	CASSPMGGSTEAFF
NA	TRBV4-3	NA	TRBJ2-2	TGCGCCAGCAGCCAAGATTCAGGGAACGGGGAGCTGTTTTTT	CASSQDSGNGELFF
NA	TRBV28	once	TRBJ1-1	TGTGCCAGCAGTACTCGCACTGAAGCTTTCTTT	CASSTRTEAFF
NA	TRBV28	NA	TRBJ1-2	TGTGCCAGCAGGCGCACGGGGTCTAACTATGGCTACACCTTC	CASRRTGSNYGYTF
NA	TRBV5-6	NA	TRBJ1-3	TGTGCCAGCAGCCGTCCCTCTGGAAACACCATATATTTT	CASSRPSGNTIYF
TRBD1	TRBV19	NA	TRBJ1-5	TGTGCCAGTAGTCGGACAGGGGCCCGCAATCAGCCCCAGCATTTT	CASSRTGARNQPQHF
TRBD2	TRBV28	NA	TRBJ2-3	TGTGCCAGCAATTCGGGGGGGATTTATACGCAGTATTTT	CASNSGGIYTQYF
NA	TRBV11-2	NA	TRBJ2-1	TGTGCCAGCAGCCCCTCGAGTTTTAATGAGCAGTTCTTC	CASSPSSFNEQFF
TRBD2	TRBV18	NA	TRBJ2-7	TGTGCCAGCTCACCAGGACTAGGTTCGTCCTACGAGCAGTACTTC	CASSPGLGSSYEQYF
NA	TRBV28	few	TRBJ1-1	TGTGCCAGCGGGGCCGGGCTAGCTTTCTTT	CASGAGLAFF
NA	TRBV4-1	once	TRBJ1-1	TGCGCCAGCAGCCAAGAAATGGACAGGAACACTGAAGCTTTCTTT	CASSQEMDRNTEAFF
NA	TRBV7-6	few	TRBJ1-1	TGTGCCAGCAGCGCGGCCGTGGACTCCCCTGTAGCTTTCTTT	CASSAAVDSPVAFF
NA	TRBV4-1	NA	TRBJ2-7	TGCGCCAGCAGCCGTCCCGGGGATGCCTACGAGCAGTACTTC	CASSRPGDAYEQYF
NA	TRBV6-1	NA	TRBJ2-1	TGTGCCAGCAGTGAATCCCCCGGACAGCAATGGCAGTTCTTC	CASSESPGQQWQFF
NA	TRBV7-2	NA	TRBJ1-3	TGTGCCAGCAGCTTAGCTTGGGCCTCTGGAAACACCATATATTTT	CASSLAWASGNTIYF
TRBD2	TRBV6-6	NA	TRBJ2-2	TGTGCCAGCAGGCAAGCGGGGATAAACACCGGGGAGCTGTTTTTT	CASRQAGINTGELFF
NA	TRBV10-3	NA	TRBJ2-2	TGTGCCATCAGTGAGCCAATGGTAGACAGGACCGGGGAGCTGTTTTTT	CAISEPMVDRTGELFF
NA	TRBV2	few	TRBJ2-5	TGTGCCAGCAGTGAATTTGCCCTCGGGGCCCAGTACTTC	CASSEFALGAQYF
TRBD2	TRBV4-3	few	TRBJ2-5	TGCGCCAGCAGCCAAGAGTTTGGCGGGGGAGAGACCCAGTACTTC	CASSQEFGGGETQYF
NA	TRBV9	NA	TRBJ1-5	TGTGCCAGCAGCGTAGGACAGAATCAGCCCCAGCATTTT	CASSVGQNQPQHF
NA	TRBV6-1	NA	TRBJ1-1	TGTGCCAGCAGTGAAGGCCCTTATTCGGGTGCAAGCGAAGCTTTCTTT	CASSEGPYSGASEAFF
TRBD1	TRBV5-1	NA	TRBJ2-3	TGCGCCAGCAGCTTGATCGGACAGGGGGCGCGGGATACGCAGTATTTT	CASSLIGQGARDTQYF
NA	TRBV29-1	NA	TRBJ2-1	TGCAGCGTCTTGGCAGGTGATCCCTACAATGAGCAGTTCTTC	CSVLAGDPYNEQFF
NA	TRBV19	once	TRBJ1-5	TGTGCCAGTAGCCCCCATGTCGAAAGGGGTGCTCAGCCCCAGCATTTT	CASSPHVERGAQPQHF
TRBD2	TRBV7-2	once	TRBJ2-3	TGTGCCAGCAGCGTACTAGCGGGGGGGCCGAGTACGCAGTATTTT	CASSVLAGGPSTQYF
NA	TRBV27	NA	TRBJ2-3	TGTGCCAGCAGTCATCGGACAGATACGCAGTATTTT	CASSHRTDTQYF
NA	TRBV6-1	NA	TRBJ2-1	TGTGCCAGCAGTGAAAGGCCGGGTGAGCAGTTCTTC	CASSERPGEQFF
NA	TRBV29-1	NA	TRBJ2-7	TGCAGCGTTGGAAGATTCGGTACAGCTCTCGAGCAGTACTTC	CSVGRFGTALEQYF
TRBD2	TRBV7-2	NA	TRBJ2-3	TGTGCCAGCAGCTTAAGGACTAGCCCGAGCACAGATACGCAGTATTTT	CASSLRTSPSTDTQYF
TRBD2	TRBV9	NA	TRBJ2-7	TGTGCCAGCAGCCCCCCGGGACTAGGAGAGCAGTACTTC	CASSPPGLGEQYF
NA	TRBV7-2	NA	TRBJ2-1	TGTGCCAGCAGCTTCAGGGATGAGGCTGAGCAGTTCTTC	CASSFRDEAEQFF
TRBD2	TRBV6-4	few	TRBJ2-3	TGTGCCAGCAGTAGGTCGAGCGGGGGGGCAGGAGATACGCAGTATTTT	CASSRSSGGAGDTQYF
NA	TRBV5-1	NA	TRBJ1-2	TGCGCCAGCAGCTTGGGCGGGTTAGCTAACTATGGCTACACCTTC	CASSLGGLANYGYTF
NA	TRBV5-6	once	TRBJ1-3	TGTGCCAGCAGCTTGGGAGGTGTTGGAAACACCATATATTTT	CASSLGGVGNTIYF
NA	TRBV7-3	few	TRBJ2-2	TGTGCCAGCAGCCTTGGGGGGTCCGGGGAGCTGTTTTTT	CASSLGGSGELFF
TRBD2	TRBV11-2	NA	TRBJ2-7	TGTGCCAGCAGCTCCCTGGGGGGGGTTTCCTACGAGCAGTACTTC	CASSSLGGVSYEQYF
TRBD2	TRBV28	once	TRBJ2-7	TGTGCCAGCAGCCCGGCGGGGGGCATTGGCCTATACGAGCAGTACTTC	CASSPAGGIGLYEQYF
TRBD2	TRBV29-1	NA	TRBJ2-3	TGCAGCGCCCTAGCGGGAGGGGGAGATACGCAGTATTTT	CSALAGGGDTQYF
NA	TRBV11-2	few	TRBJ1-4	TGTGCCAGCAGCACAGACCGACAGGTGAATGAAAAACTGTTTTTT	CASSTDRQVNEKLFF
TRBD1	TRBV28	NA	TRBJ1-5	TGTGCCAGCACCCCGACAGGGCTCAATCAGCCCCAGCATTTT	CASTPTGLNQPQHF
NA	TRBV7-9	NA	TRBJ2-5	TGTGCCAGCAGCTTCCTCAGGGGAGAGACCCAGTACTTC	CASSFLRGETQYF
NA	TRBV7-3	NA	TRBJ2-1	TGTGCCAGCAGCTATGACAGGACGACGGGCAACAATGAGCAGTTCTTC	CASSYDRTTGNNEQFF
NA	TRBV11-2	NA	TRBJ2-3	TGTGCCAGCAGCTTAGGTCGGGGATCGGGCACAGATACGCAGTATTTT	CASSLGRGSGTDTQYF
TRBD1	TRBV28	NA	TRBJ1-6	TGTGCCAGCAGACCCCGGGACAGGCTTATGAGGGTCCTCCACTTT	CASRPRDRLMRVLHF
TRBD2	TRBV7-3	NA	TRBJ2-4	TGTGCCAGCAGCTTCACTGGGACTAGCGGGAACATTCAGTACTTC	CASSFTGTSGNIQYF
TRBD2	TRBV5-4	NA	TRBJ2-3	TGTGCCAGCAGTTACGGAGCGGGGGGCACGCATACGCAGTATTTT	CASSYGAGGTHTQYF
NA	TRBV6-4	NA	TRBJ2-3	TGTGCCAGCAGTGTGGGCACGGGACAAAGCACAGATACGCAGTATTTT	CASSVGTGQSTDTQYF
NA	TRBV7-8	NA	TRBJ2-5	TGTGCCAGCAGCTTGGGGGGTGACAGGGCTCAAGAGACCCAGTACTTC	CASSLGGDRAQETQYF
NA	TRBV11-3	NA	TRBJ1-2	TGTGCCAGCAGCTTAGCTACGGGATATGGCTACACCTTC	CASSLATGYGYTF
TRBD1	TRBV10-3	NA	TRBJ2-7	TGTGCCATCAGTGGGGGGACAGGGATGTACGAGCAGTACTTC	CAISGGTGMYEQYF
NA	TRBV6-5	NA	TRBJ2-7	TGTGCCAGCAGTTACCAGAGAACGGGCTACGAGCAGTACTTC	CASSYQRTGYEQYF
NA	TRBV6-5	NA	TRBJ1-5	TGTGCCAGCAGTTACCGAGGCTACGATCAGCCCCAGCATTTT	CASSYRGYDQPQHF
NA	TRBV2	NA	TRBJ2-2	TGTGCCAGCAGTGAAGGGGGCGGGATCCGGACCGGGGAGCTGTTTTTT	CASSEGGGIRTGELFF
TRBD1	TRBV7-3	NA	TRBJ2-7	TGTGCCAGCAGCTTAGTCCCTGACAGGGACTACGAGCAGTACTTC	CASSLVPDRDYEQYF
NA	TRBV5-1	NA	TRBJ2-7	TGCGCCAGCAGCTCGAGGGGGGGAAGCTACGAGCAGTACTTC	CASSSRGGSYEQYF
TRBD1	TRBV11-3	NA	TRBJ2-7	TGTGCCAGCAGCTTAGATTCTGTCGGGACAGACGAGCAGTACTTC	CASSLDSVGTDEQYF